This T cell receptor beta chain comes out of a study of OX40 agonist ivuxolimab in advanced cancers. For the study at large: Of mixed ages from about 23 to 90 and averaging roughly 66 years, the group was about 80% male. Patients with prior anti-PD-1, anti-PD-L1 or anti-CTLA-4 therapy were eligible; about 41% had some.

Patients had blood sampled at baseline and again on cycle 4 day 1 and cycle 7 day 1. TCRdb's copy holds only in-frame clones and misses some; the assay was immunoSEQ multiplex PCR. The sample yields some 86,000 clones, roughly 89% seen once. The V and J ends lost 5 bases and 5 bases respectively, with 13 bases between them. This CDR3 is built from 14 residues. Germline V lookup: CDR1 MNHEY, CDR2 SMNVEV (reference sequence). This chain links TRBV27 with TRBJ1-5; D might be TRBD1 (5 bases). The sequencing used CD4+ or CD8+ T cells sorted from blood, collected in a trial of the OX40 agonist ivuxolimab. The receptor comes from an adult with an advanced solid tumor such as melanoma, head and neck, liver or kidney cancer. CDR3 nucleotides: TGTGCCAGCAGTCCCGACTCGACAGATCAGCCCCAGCATTTT. This encodes CASSPDSTDQPQHF.